These 9 T cell receptor beta chains were sequenced from one sample in a study of cytomegalovirus exposure and HLA in healthy donors. Vbeta (60) and Jbeta (13) primers were used in the PCR. Profiled with immunoSEQ multiplex PCR; TCRdb holds only in-frame clones, not every one. This sample's table reports around 160,000 clones. Material: PBMCs. The source is a woman in her 50s in good health and CMV-seronegative.

V is TRBV29-1 and J is TRBJ2-7, with 7 positions matching TRBD1. Germline CDR1 reads SQVTM; CDR2 reads ANQGSEA. This CDR3 spans 12 amino acids. Germline trimming cut 8 bases from V and 6 bases from J; bases unmatched to any gene: 10. The CDR3: CSIRTGESEQYF. CDR3 nucleotide sequence: TGCAGCATTCGGACAGGCGAGTCCGAGCAGTACTTC.

The chain recombines TRBV9 with TRBJ2-7; TRBD2 might be the D (6 bases). The length of the CDR3 is 14 residues. Germline V gene sequence: CDR1 SGDLS, CDR2 YYNGEE. Trimming took off 3 bases at V and 3 bases at J, with 13 bases between the two ends. CDR3 nucleotide sequence: TGTGCCAGCAGCGCGGGACTTGCCGACTACGAGCAGTACTTC. It specifies CASSAGLADYEQYF.

J is TRBJ1-2 and V is TRBV28, with D possibly TRBD1 on 5 matching bases. The CDR3 is made up of 16 amino acids. V was cut by 7 bases and J by 4 bases, with 22 bases left in between. Germline loops: CDR1 MDHEN, CDR2 SYDVKM. The CDR3 DNA follows: TGTGCCAGCACCCCATCCCGACAGCCCAATAGCTATGGCTACACCTTC. Encoded protein: CASTPSRQPNSYGYTF.

The rearrangement joins TRBV6-5 to TRBJ2-5; TRBD1 matches at 8 bases. Germline lookup yields CDR1 MNHEY and CDR2 SVGAGI. The CDR3 spans 15 residues. Germline trimming cut 4 bases from V and 4 bases from J; bases unmatched to any gene: 8. The chain's CDR3 is CASSSLGQGIETQYF. The CDR3 DNA sequence: TGTGCCAGCAGTTCTTTAGGACAGGGAATAGAGACCCAGTACTTC.

This chain links TRBV19 with TRBJ2-1, with 8 positions matching TRBD2. The CDR3 sequence is 15 residues long. With V trimmed by 5 bases and J by 4 bases, 7 bases remained unmatched. Germline CDR1 LNHDA, CDR2 SQIVND (reference sequence). The CDR3, as DNA: TGTGCCAGTAGTCCTGGTAGCGGGGTGTACAATGAGCAGTTCTTC. Its translation is CASSPGSGVYNEQFF.

The chain combines TRBV7-2 with TRBJ2-7; D is unresolved. CDR3 length: 16 amino acids. Germline V gene lookup returns CDR1 SGHTA and CDR2 FQGNSA. Deletions cut 4 bases from V and 3 bases from J, with 19 bases between. The CDR3 bases are TGTGCCAGCAGCTCGACCCCGGAGACGGTAATCTACGAGCAGTACTTC. As protein: CASSSTPETVIYEQYF.

This chain joins TRBV7-6 and TRBJ2-7, with TRBD2 matching 7 bases. Germline V gives CDR1 SGHVS, CDR2 FNYEAQ. V shed 4 bases and J 0 bases; nucleotides not matched to a gene: 3. The CDR3 has 14 residues. As DNA, the CDR3 is TGTGCCAGCAGCTCTAGCGGCAGCTCCTACGAGCAGTACTTC. Its protein is CASSSSGSSYEQYF.

The chain recombines TRBV7-2 with TRBJ1-1; D gene uncertain. The CDR3 has 13 amino acids. From germline, CDR1 is SGHTA and CDR2 FQGNSA. V was cut by 3 bases and J by 1 base, with 6 bases left in between. The CDR3 sequence is CASSFKQNTEAFF. In DNA form, the CDR3 reads TGTGCCAGCAGCTTCAAACAGAACACTGAAGCTTTCTTT.

This chain joins TRBV19 and TRBJ2-7; 9 bases are shared with TRBD1. The CDR3 spans 19 residues. From germline, CDR1 is LNHDA and CDR2 SQIVND (reference sequence). With V trimmed by 5 bases and J by 1 base, 18 bases remained unmatched. CDR3 sequence: CASSPNRGRVGSLSYEQYF. The CDR3 DNA is TGTGCCAGTAGTCCCAACAGGGGGCGCGTCGGTAGTCTATCCTACGAGCAGTACTTC.